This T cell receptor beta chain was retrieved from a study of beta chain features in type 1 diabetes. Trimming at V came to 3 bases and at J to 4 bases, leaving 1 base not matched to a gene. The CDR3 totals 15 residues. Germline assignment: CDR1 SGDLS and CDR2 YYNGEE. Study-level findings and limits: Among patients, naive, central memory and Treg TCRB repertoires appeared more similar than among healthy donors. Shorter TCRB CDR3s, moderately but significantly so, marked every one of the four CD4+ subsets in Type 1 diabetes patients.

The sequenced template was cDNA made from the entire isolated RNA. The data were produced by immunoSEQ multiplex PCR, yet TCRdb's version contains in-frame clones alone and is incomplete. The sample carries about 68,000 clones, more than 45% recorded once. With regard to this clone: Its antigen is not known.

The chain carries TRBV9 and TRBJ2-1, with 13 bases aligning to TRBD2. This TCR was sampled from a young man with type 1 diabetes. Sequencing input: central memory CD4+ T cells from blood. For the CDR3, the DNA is TGTGCCAGCAGCGCGACTAGCGGGGGGTACAATGAGCAGTTCTTC. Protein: CASSATSGGYNEQFF. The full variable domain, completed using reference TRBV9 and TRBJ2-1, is DSGVTQTPKHLITATGQRVTLRCSPRSGDLSVYWYQQSLDQGLQFLIQYYNGEERAKGNILERFSAQQFPDLHSELNLSSLELGDSALYFCASSATSGGYNEQFFGPGTRLTVL.